The 10 T cell receptor beta chains given below trace back to one sample, sequenced in a study of T-cell memory formation after mild COVID-19. One entry per CDR3 protein results from TCRdb running MiXCR on the 5' RACE reads. The profile covers fewer than 140,000 distinct CDR3 sequences, with over 15% appearing a single time and roughly 31% taken by the ten largest. Source material: PBMCs or a T cell subset sorted from them (not recorded which). These receptors were obtained from an adult woman who had mild COVID-19 (a few samples of this study predate the infection). Cell type and time point are not known.

In its sample, this clonotype was seen a few times. The J gene is TRBJ1-2, the V gene TRBV12-3 or TRBV12-4; 7 bases are shared with TRBD1. The CDR3 is 16 residues long. Trimming at V came to 5 bases and at J to 0 bases, leaving 9 bases not matched to a gene. DNA for the CDR3: TGTGCCAGCAGTGAGGGGACAGCCTTAGCTAACTATGGCTACACCTTC. Amino acid sequence: CASSEGTALANYGYTF.

This clonotype was seen only a few times. The chain carries TRBV4-2 and TRBJ2-7; TRBD1 matches at 7 bases. Germline V lookup: CDR1 LGHNA, CDR2 YNFKEQ. The trim removed 4 bases at V and 1 base at J, leaving 10 bases unmatched. CDR3 size: 16 residues. The CDR3 nucleotides are TGTGCCAGCAGCCCCTGGGTAGGGGGCGAATCCTACGAGCAGTACTTC. Its protein is CASSPWVGGESYEQYF.

This clonotype was seen repeatedly, ten times or more. The rearrangement joins TRBV7-3 to TRBJ2-1; D is possibly TRBD1 (5 bases). The CDR3 runs to 15 residues. V lost 2 bases and J lost 2, with 10 bases in between. Per the germline V gene, CDR1 is SGHTA and CDR2 is FQGTGA. The CDR3 loop reads CASSLEGATYNEQFF. The CDR3 DNA reads as TGTGCCAGCAGCTTAGAAGGGGCAACCTACAATGAGCAGTTCTTC. The whole variable domain, remainder taken from reference TRBV7-3 and TRBJ2-1, is GAGVSQTPSNKVTEKGKYVELRCDPISGHTALYWYRQSLGQGPEFLIYFQGTGAADDSGLPNDRFFAVRPEGSVSTLKIQRTERGDSAVYLCASSLEGATYNEQFFGPGTRLTVL.

V and J are TRBV7-2 and TRBJ1-1; no firm D call. V lost 1 base to trimming and J lost 1 base, with 10 bases between them. CDR1 SGHTA and CDR2 FQGNSA come from the germline V gene. The CDR3 is 15 amino acids. CDR3 in amino acids: CASSLDPVWNTEAFF. The CDR3 nucleotides are TGTGCCAGCAGCTTAGATCCGGTTTGGAACACTGAAGCTTTCTTT.

This clonotype has only a few counts. V usage is TRBV12-3 or TRBV12-4 and J usage is TRBJ2-7, with 7 positions matching TRBD1. The CDR3 has 15 residues. Trimming cost V 5 bases and J 0 bases; bases outside gene matches: 7. The CDR3 protein is CASSPRDRASYEQYF. The CDR3 DNA reads as TGTGCCAGCAGTCCCCGGGACAGAGCCTCCTACGAGCAGTACTTC.

This clonotype turned up a few times. The DNA of the CDR3 is TGTGCCAGCAGCCTCCATGGGAACACTGAAGCTTTCTTT. It encodes CASSLHGNTEAFF. This sequence joins TRBV7-6 and TRBJ1-1; D unclear. Between the trimmed V and J ends, which lost 5 bases and 1 base, there was a span of 8 bases. CDR1 is SGHVS, CDR2 FNYEAQ, per germline. The CDR3 has 13 amino acids.

The chain is built from TRBV9 and TRBJ2-3, with unresolved D. The CDR3 sequence is 14 residues long. V was pared by 0 bases and J by 5 bases, with 10 bases between. The germline V gene encodes CDR1 SGDLS and CDR2 YYNGEE. CDR3 in DNA: TGTGCCAGCAGCGTAGAGGGTCTCCGAGATACGCAGTATTTT. It encodes CASSVEGLRDTQYF.

In its sample, this clonotype was seen many times. The V and J genes are TRBV9 and TRBJ2-7; 7 positions agree with TRBD1. The CDR3 length is 14 residues. Germline CDR1 SGDLS, CDR2 YYNGEE. V gave up 2 bases and J gave up 7 bases; unmatched junction bases: 9. The CDR3 region is CASSVSDRVGEQYF. The CDR3 DNA reads TGTGCCAGCAGCGTCTCTGACAGGGTCGGTGAGCAGTACTTC.

The rearrangement uses TRBV5-1 and TRBJ1-1; D is undetermined. Trimming removed 2 bases at V and 11 bases at J, with 22 bases between. The CDR3 consists of 15 residues. Germline lookup yields CDR1 SGHRS and CDR2 YFSETQ. CDR3: CASSFSNSGEGEAFF. The CDR3 DNA follows: TGCGCCAGCAGCTTTAGTAATAGCGGGGAGGGAGAGGCTTTCTTT. Supplemented by reference TRBV5-1 and TRBJ1-1, the full variable domain reads KAGVTQTPRYLIKTRGQQVTLSCSPISGHRSVSWYQQTPGQGLQFLFEYFSETQRNKGNFPGRFSGRQFSNSRSEMNVSTLELGDSALYLCASSFSNSGEGEAFFGQGTRLTVV.

This clonotype was recorded a few times. The chain recombines TRBV20-1 with TRBJ1-1; D is ambiguous. The germline gives CDR1 DFQATT, CDR2 SNEGSKA (reference sequence). The CDR3 runs to 14 residues. Trimming cost V 0 bases and J 6 bases, with 14 bases left between them. The CDR3 here is CSARDGEGWPEAFF. The CDR3 nucleotides are TGCAGTGCTAGAGATGGAGAGGGATGGCCTGAAGCTTTCTTT.